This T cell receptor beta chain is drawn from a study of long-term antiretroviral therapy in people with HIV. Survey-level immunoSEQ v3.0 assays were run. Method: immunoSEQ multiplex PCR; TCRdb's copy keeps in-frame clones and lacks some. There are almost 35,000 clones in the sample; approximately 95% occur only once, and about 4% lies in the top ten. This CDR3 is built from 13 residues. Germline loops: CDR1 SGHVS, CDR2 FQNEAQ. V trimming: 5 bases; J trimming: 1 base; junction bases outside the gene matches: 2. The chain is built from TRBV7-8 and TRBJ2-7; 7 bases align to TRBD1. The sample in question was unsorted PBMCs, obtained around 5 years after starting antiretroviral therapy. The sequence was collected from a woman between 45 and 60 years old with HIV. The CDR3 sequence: CASSTDRSYEQYF. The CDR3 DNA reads TGTGCCAGCAGCACGGACAGGTCCTACGAGCAGTACTTC.